This T cell receptor beta chain was sequenced during a study of blood T cells in healthy people across ages. Turning to this clonotype: Its target is unknown.

The study's findings and limits: Long-lived donors carried more naive CD4+ cells and greater diversity than aged donors.

Roughly 10 milliliters was the volume of peripheral blood drawn from each donor. The CDR3 length is 16 residues. The V gene's germline CDR1 is SGHAT and CDR2 FQNNGV. The J segment lost 7 bases and the V segment lost 4 bases, leaving 10 bases of the junction unmatched. Alongside a J-beta primer mix, a sample-barcoded 5' primer served in a second PCR lasting 7 to 11 cycles. The template-switch adaptor, which had 12 random nucleotides, put a tag on each cDNA molecule. TCRdb ran MiXCR on the 5' RACE reads and lists one entry per CDR3 protein. In the table there are approximately 800,000 distinct CDR3 sequences, about a quarter of which are singletons. These data also formed part of another study, on T cells of mothers and their children. Turning to that study: Related and unrelated pairs show similar shaping of TCR recombination output by thymic selection.

This TCR was recovered from a boy aged 10-17 years in good health. The genes are TRBV11-2 and TRBJ1-4; 9 bases are shared with TRBD1. The sequenced sample was blood. The DNA for the CDR3 is TGTGCCAGCAGCTCCGCCGGGACAGGGACGACTGAAAAACTGTTTTTT. Translation gives CASSSAGTGTTEKLFF.